These 29 T cell receptor beta chains originate from one sample sequenced in a study of a mutant IDH1 vaccine in newly diagnosed glioma. Stated time point: baseline, week 1 (first vaccination visit). Treatment described: pre-vaccination baseline after standard-of-care therapy. Generated by immunoSEQ multiplex PCR, the TCRdb table keeps only in-frame clones and is missing some. This table holds just under 95,000 clones, over 75% found once. The specimen comprised PBMCs, sampled from a glioma patient treated with radiotherapy, temozolomide or both. Source of these receptors: a man aged 35 to 55 with glioma.

This clone was counted a few times. The chain carries TRBV27 and TRBJ1-2; 7 bases line up with TRBD1. The germline V gene encodes CDR1 MNHEY and CDR2 SMNVEV (reference sequence). With 6 bases clipped from V and 1 base from J, the junction kept 2 bases outside the gene matches. The CDR3 has 13 amino acids. Here the CDR3 DNA reads TGTGCCAGCAGGGGACAGAATAACTATGGCTACACCTTC. Its translation is CASRGQNNYGYTF.

The genes are TRBV7-2 and TRBJ2-3, with 11 bases identical to TRBD2. The V segment lost 1 base and the J segment 3 bases; nucleotides outside the gene matches: 9. Germline V gives CDR1 SGHTA, CDR2 FQGNSA. The CDR3 is 18 residues long. The CDR3 nucleotides are TGTGCCAGCAGCTTAGTCCGGACTAGCGGGTGGGGGACAGATACGCAGTATTTT. It yields the protein CASSLVRTSGWGTDTQYF.

The chain links TRBV5-6 to TRBJ1-2; D remains unclear. Germline CDR1 reads SGHDT; CDR2 reads YYEEEE. V was clipped by 3 bases and J by 8 bases, with 17 bases between them. This CDR3 spans 14 amino acids. The CDR3 is CASSSGLQRRGYTF. The CDR3 DNA reads as TGTGCCAGCAGCTCCGGGCTGCAGCGCCGGGGCTACACCTTC.

The CDR3 DNA follows: TGTGCCAGCAGTTACGAGGGATCTCATAGCAATCAGCCCCAGCATTTT. Protein sequence: CASSYEGSHSNQPQHF. The chain links TRBV6-6 to TRBJ1-5; no definite D call. CDR1 and CDR2 from the germline V gene are MNHNY and SVGAGI (reference sequence). V gave up 2 bases and J gave up 0 bases, with 11 bases separating them. The CDR3 consists of 16 residues.

The chain combines TRBV18 with TRBJ1-5; TRBD1 is a possible D gene (5 bases). V was shortened by 3 bases and J by 0 bases, with 15 bases between the two germline ends. The CDR3 is 17 residues long. Per the germline V gene, CDR1 is KGHSH and CDR2 is LQKENI. The CDR3 is CASSPGTLSYSNQPQHF. The CDR3 DNA reads as TGTGCCAGCTCACCGGGGACGCTGAGTTATAGCAATCAGCCCCAGCATTTT.

The J gene is TRBJ2-5, the V gene TRBV11-2; 13 bases map to TRBD2. This CDR3 spans 15 amino acids. Germline V gene data show CDR1 as SGHAT and CDR2 as FQNNGV. V lost 5 bases to trimming and J lost 8 bases; unmatched junction nucleotides: 8. The CDR3 DNA follows: TGTGCCAGCAGCACCGGACTAGCGGGAGTTGAAACCCAGTACTTC. Protein: CASSTGLAGVETQYF.

The chain uses TRBV7-2 and TRBJ1-1, with D possibly matching TRBD1 (5 bases). Germline values: CDR1 SGHTA, CDR2 FQGNSA. This CDR3 region has 15 residues. V was pared by 0 bases and J by 5 bases, with 13 bases between. The CDR3 DNA reads as TGTGCCAGCAGCTTAGCGGGCAGGGCACTGACTGAAGCTTTCTTT. Translation gives CASSLAGRALTEAFF.

In this sample, this clone turned up a few times. Just one base apart from a much larger clone, this may be a read error. V usage is TRBV4-1 and J usage is TRBJ2-7, with D perhaps assigned TRBD1 or TRBD2 (6 bases each). Germline V gene data show CDR1 as MGHRA and CDR2 as YSYEKL. The CDR3 runs 16 residues. The CDR3 bases are TGTGCCAGCAGCCAAGATGGGGTGGGAAGGGGGAGGGAGCAGTACTTC. The encoded protein is CASSQDGVGRGREQYF.

This sequence joins TRBV30 and TRBJ1-6; unclear D gene. The CDR3 consists of 13 residues. Looked up from germline, CDR1 is GTSNPN and CDR2 is SVGIG (reference sequence). The CDR3 region is CAGERGNNSPLHF. As DNA, the CDR3 is TGTGCTGGGGAGCGGGGAAATAATTCACCCCTCCACTTT.

V usage is TRBV4-1 and J usage is TRBJ2-7; D possibly uses TRBD1 or TRBD2 (5 bases each). The CDR3 contains 15 residues. Germline assignment: CDR1 MGHRA and CDR2 YSYEKL. Trimming removed 0 bases from V and 9 bases from J, with 18 bases in between. This chain's CDR3 is CASSQDISEGSPQYF. Written as DNA, the CDR3 is TGCGCCAGCAGCCAAGACATTAGTGAGGGGTCCCCGCAGTACTTC.

V is TRBV7-2 and J is TRBJ1-5, with TRBD1 matching over 7 bases. V gave up 4 bases and J gave up 7 bases; unmatched junction bases: 10. The length of the CDR3 is 15 residues. The germline V gene encodes CDR1 SGHTA and CDR2 FQGNSA. Here the CDR3 DNA reads TGTGCCAGCAGCTCGGGACAGAGCATGGGACAGCCCCAGCATTTT. It yields the protein CASSSGQSMGQPQHF.

This clone was counted a few times. This chain joins TRBV30 and TRBJ2-1, with D possibly TRBD2 on 5 matching bases. V lost 5 bases and J lost 5, with 10 bases in between. This CDR3 comprises 12 residues. The germline CDR1 and CDR2 sequences are GTSNPN and SVGIG (reference sequence). This CDR3 reads CAWDYGNNEQFF. The CDR3 DNA follows: TGTGCCTGGGACTACGGTAACAATGAGCAGTTCTTC.

This clone was seen once. This sequence joins TRBV7-9 and TRBJ2-1; 8 bases align to TRBD2. CDR3 size: 17 residues. V dropped 1 base and J dropped 3; count of bases not matched to a gene: 8. Germline CDR1 and CDR2: SEHNR and FQNEAQ (reference sequence). CDR3 loop: CASSLGTRGVFYNEQFF. DNA of the CDR3: TGTGCCAGCAGCTTAGGTACGCGGGGGGTATTCTACAATGAGCAGTTCTTC.

The chain uses TRBV27 and TRBJ1-1, with 10 positions matching TRBD1. Trimming removed 6 bases from V and 1 base from J; junction bases left unmatched: 2. The CDR3 contains 14 residues. Germline V CDR1 and CDR2: MNHEY, SMNVEV (reference sequence). The CDR3 reads CASRDRGTNTEAFF. The CDR3 DNA sequence: TGTGCCAGCAGGGACAGGGGGACGAACACTGAAGCTTTCTTT.

V and J are TRBV29-1 and TRBJ2-3, with 8 bases identical to TRBD2. V lost 7 bases, J lost 3 bases, and 9 bases stayed unmatched. Germline values: CDR1 SQVTM, CDR2 ANQGSEA. This CDR3 region has 14 residues. The CDR3 reads CSGFRGGRTDTQYF. CDR3 DNA sequence: TGCAGCGGATTTCGGGGGGGGAGGACAGATACGCAGTATTTT.

Only one count was recorded for this clone. The chain has TRBV5-8 and TRBJ2-7; TRBD1 matches at 7 bases. With 5 bases clipped from V and 2 bases from J, the junction kept 4 bases outside the gene matches. This CDR3 is 13 amino acids long. Germline CDR1 and CDR2: SGHTS and YDEGEE. CDR3 amino acids: CASSRTGAYEQYF. In DNA form, the CDR3 reads TGTGCCAGCAGTCGCACAGGGGCCTACGAGCAGTACTTC. The full variable domain, with the rest looked up from reference TRBV5-8 and TRBJ2-7, is EAGVTQSPTHLIKTRGQQATLRCSPISGHTSVYWYQQALGLGLQFLLWYDEGEERNRGNFPPRFSGRQFPNYSSELNVNALELEDSALYLCASSRTGAYEQYFGPGTRLTVT.

This clone came up a few times. The rearrangement links TRBV10-2 to TRBJ1-5; D call uncertain. V was clipped by 7 bases and J by 6 bases, with 13 bases between them. The length of the CDR3 is 13 residues. Germline V lookup: CDR1 WSHSY, CDR2 SAAADI. As DNA, the CDR3 is TGCGCCAGCAAAGAGAGTCGTGCTCAGCCCCAGCATTTT. The encoded protein is CASKESRAQPQHF.

The CDR3 is CASSPRGQETQYF. CDR3 DNA sequence: TGTGCCAGCAGCCCTAGAGGTCAAGAGACCCAGTACTTC. The chain links TRBV7-9 to TRBJ2-5; no clear D. V was shortened by 5 bases and J by 2 bases, with 9 bases between the two germline ends. Per germline, CDR1 SEHNR and CDR2 FQNEAQ (reference sequence). The CDR3 covers 13 residues.

The V and J genes are TRBV5-1 and TRBJ1-2; TRBD1 matches at 7 bases. The germline CDR1 and CDR2 sequences are SGHRS and YFSETQ. V shed 4 bases, J shed 0 bases, and the junction held 12 bases outside the gene matches. CDR3 size: 17 residues. In DNA form, the CDR3 reads TGCGCCAGCAGCGCAACCGGGACAGCAGAAACTAACTATGGCTACACCTTC. Residues: CASSATGTAETNYGYTF.

This chain links TRBV7-8 with TRBJ1-1, with D perhaps TRBD1 (6 bases). Germline CDR1 reads SGHVS; CDR2 reads FQNEAQ. CDR3 length: 15 amino acids. The V end lost 3 bases, the J end lost 0 bases, and 11 bases lay between the germline ends. CDR3 loop: CASSFLGGMNTEAFF. The DNA of the CDR3 is TGTGCCAGCAGCTTCTTAGGGGGAATGAACACTGAAGCTTTCTTT.

V gene TRBV11-1 combines with J gene TRBJ2-3; no definite D call. Trimming left V 0 bases short and J 0 bases short, with 7 bases between. Germline CDR1 is SGHAT and CDR2 is FQDESV (reference sequence). The CDR3 has 15 residues. This chain's CDR3 is CASSLAALSTDTQYF. CDR3 in DNA: TGTGCCAGCAGCTTAGCAGCTCTTAGCACAGATACGCAGTATTTT.

V gene TRBV9 combines with J gene TRBJ2-2; D gene uncertain. From germline, CDR1 is SGDLS and CDR2 YYNGEE. V gave up 4 bases and J gave up 2 bases, with 12 bases separating them. The CDR3 runs to 15 residues. The CDR3 protein is CASSPSNGNTGELFF. The CDR3 DNA sequence: TGTGCCAGCAGCCCCTCTAACGGAAACACCGGGGAGCTGTTTTTT.

The V gene is TRBV18, the J gene TRBJ2-1; TRBD2 agrees at 9 bases. V lost 5 bases to trimming and J lost 4 bases; unmatched junction nucleotides: 3. CDR1 and CDR2 from the germline V gene are KGHSH and LQKENI. CDR3 length: 14 amino acids. In DNA, the CDR3 is TGTGCCAGCTCAGCGGGAGGGGCATACAATGAGCAGTTCTTC. It translates to CASSAGGAYNEQFF.

This clone was seen a few times. This sequence joins TRBV29-1 and TRBJ1-1; TRBD1 matches at 7 bases. Trimming removed 7 bases from V and 4 bases from J; junction bases left unmatched: 3. CDR3 length: 11 residues. Looked up from germline, CDR1 is SQVTM and CDR2 is ANQGSEA. In nucleotides, the CDR3 is TGCAGCGGACAGGGTTCCACTGAAGCTTTCTTT. The encoded protein is CSGQGSTEAFF. Together with reference TRBV29-1 and TRBJ1-1, the CDR3 gives the full variable domain: SAVISQKPSRDICQRGTSLTIQCQVDSQVTMMFWYRQQPGQSLTLIATANQGSEATYESGFVIDKFPISRPNLTFSTLTVSNMSPEDSSIYLCSGQGSTEAFFGQGTRLTVV.

This chain links TRBV5-4 with TRBJ1-1, with D maybe TRBD1 (5 bases). CDR1 SGHNT and CDR2 YYREEE come from the germline V gene (reference sequence). V shed 0 bases and J shed 1 base, with 10 bases lying between them. The CDR3 is 15 residues long. The CDR3 nucleotides read TGTGCCAGCAGCTTGGCTACAGGACCGAACACTGAAGCTTTCTTT. It codes for CASSLATGPNTEAFF. Looking up the rest from reference TRBV5-4 and TRBJ1-1 gives the full variable domain: ETGVTQSPTHLIKTRGQQVTLRCSSQSGHNTVSWYQQALGQGPQFIFQYYREEENGRGNFPPRFSGLQFPNYSSELNVNALELDDSALYLCASSLATGPNTEAFFGQGTRLTVV.

This chain joins TRBV7-2 and TRBJ2-2; possible D gene TRBD2, 6 bases. The V and J ends lost 4 bases and 4 bases respectively, with 10 bases between them. CDR1 and CDR2 (germline): SGHTA, FQGNSA. The CDR3 sequence is 14 residues long. In nucleotides, the CDR3 is TGTGCCAGCAGCTGGGGGGTTTCCACCGGGGAGCTGTTTTTT. Encoded protein: CASSWGVSTGELFF.

The chain joins TRBV5-5 to TRBJ2-3; possibly TRBD1 or TRBD2 for D (5 bases each). This CDR3 region has 13 residues. Germline V gene sequence: CDR1 SGHKS, CDR2 YYEKEE (reference sequence). Trimming pared 0 bases from V and 6 bases from J, leaving 8 bases between. The CDR3: CASSLGGVDTQYF. The CDR3 coding sequence is TGTGCCAGCAGCTTGGGAGGGGTGGATACGCAGTATTTT.

The chain employs TRBV7-9 and TRBJ1-1; TRBD1 might be the D (5 bases). CDR3 size: 14 residues. V was shortened by 3 bases and J by 10 bases, with 18 bases between the two germline ends. The V gene's germline CDR1 is SEHNR and CDR2 FQNEAQ (reference sequence). The DNA of the CDR3 is TGTGCCAGCAGCTTGGGGACGACCAGTAGGGGAGCTTTCTTT. Protein sequence: CASSLGTTSRGAFF. The entire variable domain, with the rest obtained from reference TRBV7-9 and TRBJ1-1, is as follows: DTGVSQNPRHKITKRGQNVTFRCDPISEHNRLYWYRQTLGQGPEFLTYFQNEAQLEKSRLLSDRFSAERPKGSFSTLEIQRTEQGDSAMYLCASSLGTTSRGAFFGQGTRLTVV.

For the CDR3, the DNA is TGTGCCAGCAGCGAGCGGGAGGGCCCCAATGAGCAGTTCTTC. Protein product: CASSEREGPNEQFF. This sequence joins TRBV9 and TRBJ2-1; 10 nucleotides line up with TRBD2. The CDR3 spans 14 residues. V lost 3 bases and J lost 6; bases outside the gene matches: 3. Germline-derived CDR1 and CDR2 are SGDLS and YYNGEE.